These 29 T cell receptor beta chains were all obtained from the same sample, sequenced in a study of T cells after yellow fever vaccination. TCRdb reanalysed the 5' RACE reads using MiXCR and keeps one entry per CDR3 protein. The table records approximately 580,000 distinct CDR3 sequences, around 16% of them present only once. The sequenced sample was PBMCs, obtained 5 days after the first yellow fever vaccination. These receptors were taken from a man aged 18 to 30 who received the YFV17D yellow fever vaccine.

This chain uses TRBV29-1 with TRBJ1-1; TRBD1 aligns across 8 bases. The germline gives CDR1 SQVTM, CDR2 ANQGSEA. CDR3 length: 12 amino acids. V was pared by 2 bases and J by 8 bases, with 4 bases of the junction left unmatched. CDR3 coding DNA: TGCAGCGTTGAAAGGCAGGGGGCCGAAGCTTTCTTT. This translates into CSVERQGAEAFF.

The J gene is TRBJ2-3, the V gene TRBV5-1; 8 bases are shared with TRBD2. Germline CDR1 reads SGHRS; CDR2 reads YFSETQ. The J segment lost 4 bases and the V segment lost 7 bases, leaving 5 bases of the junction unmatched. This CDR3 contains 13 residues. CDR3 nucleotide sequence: TGCGCCAGCCGGGAGGGTGAGGCAGATACGCAGTATTTT. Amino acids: CASREGEADTQYF.

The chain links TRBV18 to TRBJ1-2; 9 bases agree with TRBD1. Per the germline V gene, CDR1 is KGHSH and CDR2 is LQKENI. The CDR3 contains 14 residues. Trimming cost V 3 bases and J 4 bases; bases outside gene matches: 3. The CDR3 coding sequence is TGTGCCAGCTCACCCACAGGGGGCCTCTATGGCTACACCTTC. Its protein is CASSPTGGLYGYTF.

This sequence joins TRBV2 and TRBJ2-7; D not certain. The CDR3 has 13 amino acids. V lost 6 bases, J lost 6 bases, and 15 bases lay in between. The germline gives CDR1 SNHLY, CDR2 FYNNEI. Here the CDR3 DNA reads TGTGCCAGCAGAGCCACCTATTTGGGCGAGCAGTACGTC. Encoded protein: CASRATYLGEQYV.

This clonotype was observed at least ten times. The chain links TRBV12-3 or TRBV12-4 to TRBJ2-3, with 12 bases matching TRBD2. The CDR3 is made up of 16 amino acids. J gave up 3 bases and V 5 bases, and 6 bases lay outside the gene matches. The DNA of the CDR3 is TGTGCCAGCAGTCCTTGGACTAGCGGGGAGACAGATACGCAGTATTTT. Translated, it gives CASSPWTSGETDTQYF.

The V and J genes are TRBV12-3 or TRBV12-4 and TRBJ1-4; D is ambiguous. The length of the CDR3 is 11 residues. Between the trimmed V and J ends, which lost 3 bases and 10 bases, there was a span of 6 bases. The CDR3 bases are TGTGCCAGCAGTTTGAGAGGAAAACTGTTTTTT. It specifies CASSLRGKLFF.

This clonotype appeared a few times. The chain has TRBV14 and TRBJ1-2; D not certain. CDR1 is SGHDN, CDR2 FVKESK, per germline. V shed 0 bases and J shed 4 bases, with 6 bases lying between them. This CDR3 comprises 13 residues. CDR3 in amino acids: CASSQDHSYGYTF. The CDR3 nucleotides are TGTGCCAGCAGCCAAGATCATAGCTATGGCTACACCTTC.

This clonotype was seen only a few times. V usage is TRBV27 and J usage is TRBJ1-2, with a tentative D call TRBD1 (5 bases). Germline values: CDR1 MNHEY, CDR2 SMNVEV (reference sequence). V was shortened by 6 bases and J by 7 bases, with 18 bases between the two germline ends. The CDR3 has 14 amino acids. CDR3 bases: TGTGCCAGCAGCTTAGTTCAGGGATTAGGTGGCTACACCTTC. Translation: CASSLVQGLGGYTF.

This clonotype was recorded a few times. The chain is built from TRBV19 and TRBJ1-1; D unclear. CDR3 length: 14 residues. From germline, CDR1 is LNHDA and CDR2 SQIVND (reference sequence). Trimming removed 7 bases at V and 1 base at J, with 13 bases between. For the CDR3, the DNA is TGTGCCAGTATGGCAGGCAAACCGAACACTGAAGCTTTCTTT. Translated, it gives CASMAGKPNTEAFF.

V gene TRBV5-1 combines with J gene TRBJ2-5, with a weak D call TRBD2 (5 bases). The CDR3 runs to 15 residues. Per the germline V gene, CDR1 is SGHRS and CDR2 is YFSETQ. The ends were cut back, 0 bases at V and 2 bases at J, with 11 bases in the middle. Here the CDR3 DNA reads TGCGCCAGCAGCTTGGGGACTGTTCCTCAAGAGACCCAGTACTTC. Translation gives CASSLGTVPQETQYF.

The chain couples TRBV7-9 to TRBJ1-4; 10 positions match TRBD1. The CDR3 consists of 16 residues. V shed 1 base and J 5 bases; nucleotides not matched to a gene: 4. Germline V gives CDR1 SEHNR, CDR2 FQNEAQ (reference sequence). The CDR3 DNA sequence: TGTGCCAGCAGCTTAGTCCCGGGACAGGGGAATGAAAAACTGTTTTTT. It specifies CASSLVPGQGNEKLFF.

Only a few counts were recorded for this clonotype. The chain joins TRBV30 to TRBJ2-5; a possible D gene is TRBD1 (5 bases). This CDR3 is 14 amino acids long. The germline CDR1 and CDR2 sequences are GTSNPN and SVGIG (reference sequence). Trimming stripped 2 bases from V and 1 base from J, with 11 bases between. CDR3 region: CAWSSRAPQETQYF. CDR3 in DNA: TGTGCCTGGAGTTCCAGGGCGCCCCAAGAGACCCAGTACTTC.

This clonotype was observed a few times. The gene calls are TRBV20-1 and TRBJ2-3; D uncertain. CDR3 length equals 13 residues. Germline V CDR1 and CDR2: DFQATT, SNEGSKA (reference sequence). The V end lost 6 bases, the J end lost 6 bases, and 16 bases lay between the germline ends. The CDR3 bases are TGCAGTGCCGACGCTAGGACGTCGGATACGCAGTATTTT. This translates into CSADARTSDTQYF.

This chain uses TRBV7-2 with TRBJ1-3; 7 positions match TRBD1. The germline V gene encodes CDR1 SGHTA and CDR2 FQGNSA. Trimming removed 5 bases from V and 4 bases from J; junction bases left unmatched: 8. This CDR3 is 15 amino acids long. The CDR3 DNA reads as TGTGCCAGCAGCCAGCAGGGGGGATTGGGAAACACCATATATTTT. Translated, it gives CASSQQGGLGNTIYF.

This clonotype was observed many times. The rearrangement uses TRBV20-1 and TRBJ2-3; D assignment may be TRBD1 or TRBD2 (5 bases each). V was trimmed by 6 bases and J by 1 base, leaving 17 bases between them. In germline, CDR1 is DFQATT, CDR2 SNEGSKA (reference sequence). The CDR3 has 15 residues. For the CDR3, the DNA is TGCAGTGCCCCGGGACCCACAAGGGGCACAGATACGCAGTATTTT. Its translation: CSAPGPTRGTDTQYF.

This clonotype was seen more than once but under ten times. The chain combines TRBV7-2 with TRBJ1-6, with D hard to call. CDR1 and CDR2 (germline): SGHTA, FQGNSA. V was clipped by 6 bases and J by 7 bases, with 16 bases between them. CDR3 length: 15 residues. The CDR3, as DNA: TGTGCCAGCAGAACCAGTCGGCTATTAAATTCACCCCTCCACTTT. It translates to CASRTSRLLNSPLHF.

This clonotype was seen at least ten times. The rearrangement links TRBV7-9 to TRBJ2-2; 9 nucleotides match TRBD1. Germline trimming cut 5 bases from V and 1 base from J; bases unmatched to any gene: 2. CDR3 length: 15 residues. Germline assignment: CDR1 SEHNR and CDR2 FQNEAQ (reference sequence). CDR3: CASSAGQGNTGELFF. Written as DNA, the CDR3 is TGTGCCAGCAGCGCGGGACAGGGGAACACCGGGGAGCTGTTTTTT.

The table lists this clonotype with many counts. CDR3 DNA: TGTGCCAGCAGCCCAAGGTGGCGGGGGACGGTCAATGAGCAGTTCTTC. Encoded protein: CASSPRWRGTVNEQFF. The chain uses TRBV7-2 and TRBJ2-1; 7 nucleotides match TRBD2. J was trimmed by 6 bases and V by 5 bases; bases with no gene match: 13. CDR1 SGHTA and CDR2 FQGNSA come from the germline V gene. The CDR3 runs to 16 residues. The whole variable domain, remainder taken from reference TRBV7-2 and TRBJ2-1, is GAGVSQSPSNKVTEKGKDVELRCDPISGHTALYWYRQSLGQGLEFLIYFQGNSAPDKSGLPSDRFSAERTGGSVSTLTIQRTQQEDSAVYLCASSPRWRGTVNEQFFGPGTRLTVL.

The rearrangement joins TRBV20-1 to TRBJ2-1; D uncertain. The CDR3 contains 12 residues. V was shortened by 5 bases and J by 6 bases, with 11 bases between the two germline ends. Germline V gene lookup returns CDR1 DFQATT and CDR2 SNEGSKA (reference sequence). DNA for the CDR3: TGCAGTGCTCGGCTCCTCTTCAATGAGCAGTTCTTC. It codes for CSARLLFNEQFF.

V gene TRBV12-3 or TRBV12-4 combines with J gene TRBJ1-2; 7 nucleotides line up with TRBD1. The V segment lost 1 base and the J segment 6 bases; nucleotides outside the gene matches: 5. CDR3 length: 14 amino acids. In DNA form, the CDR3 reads TGTGCCAGCAGTTTAGGAGGAGGGGGCAATGGCTACACCTTC. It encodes CASSLGGGGNGYTF.

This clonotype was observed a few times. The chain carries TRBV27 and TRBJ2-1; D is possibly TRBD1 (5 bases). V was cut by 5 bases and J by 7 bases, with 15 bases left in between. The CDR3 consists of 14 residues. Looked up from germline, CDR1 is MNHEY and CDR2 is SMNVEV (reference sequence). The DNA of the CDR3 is TGTGCCAGCAGTCGGTCAGGGTTAGGGAATGAGCAGTTCTTC. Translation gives CASSRSGLGNEQFF.

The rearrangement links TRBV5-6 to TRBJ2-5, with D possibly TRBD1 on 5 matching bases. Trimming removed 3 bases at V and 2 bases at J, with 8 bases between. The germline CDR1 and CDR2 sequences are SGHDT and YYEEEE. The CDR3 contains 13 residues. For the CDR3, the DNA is TGTGCCAGCAGCTGGACACTTCAAGAGACCCAGTACTTC. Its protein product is CASSWTLQETQYF. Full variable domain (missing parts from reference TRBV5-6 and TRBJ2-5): DAGVTQSPTHLIKTRGQQVTLRCSPKSGHDTVSWYQQALGQGPQFIFQYYEEEERQRGNFPDRFSGHQFPNYSSELNVNALLLGDSALYLCASSWTLQETQYFGPGTRLLVL.

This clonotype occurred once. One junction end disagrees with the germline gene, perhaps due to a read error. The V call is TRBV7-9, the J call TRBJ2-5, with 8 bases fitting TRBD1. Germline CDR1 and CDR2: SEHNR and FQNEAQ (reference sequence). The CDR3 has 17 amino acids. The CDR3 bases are TGTGCCAGCAGCTTAGGGAGCAGGGGGCCTCACCAAGAGACCAAGTACTTC. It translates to CASSLGSRGPHQETKYF.

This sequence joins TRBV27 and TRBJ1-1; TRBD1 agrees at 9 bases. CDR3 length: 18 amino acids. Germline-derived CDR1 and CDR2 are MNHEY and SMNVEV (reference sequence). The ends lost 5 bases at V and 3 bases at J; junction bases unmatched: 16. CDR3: CASSLHTSGTGRDTEAFF. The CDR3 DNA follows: TGTGCCAGCAGTCTCCACACCTCCGGGACAGGGCGGGACACTGAAGCTTTCTTT.

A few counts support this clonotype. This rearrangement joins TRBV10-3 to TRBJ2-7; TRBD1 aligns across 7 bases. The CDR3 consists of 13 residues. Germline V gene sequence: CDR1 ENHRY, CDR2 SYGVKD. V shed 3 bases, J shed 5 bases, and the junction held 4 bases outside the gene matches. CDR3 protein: CAISEKGGDEQYV. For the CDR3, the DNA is TGTGCCATCAGTGAAAAAGGGGGCGACGAGCAGTACGTC.

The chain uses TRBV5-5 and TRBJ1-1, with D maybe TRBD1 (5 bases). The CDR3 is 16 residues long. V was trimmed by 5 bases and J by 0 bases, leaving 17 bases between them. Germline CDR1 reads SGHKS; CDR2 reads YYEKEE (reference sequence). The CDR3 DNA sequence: TGTGCCAGCAGAAGGAGGCAGGGTGCCATGAACACTGAAGCTTTCTTT. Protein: CASRRRQGAMNTEAFF.

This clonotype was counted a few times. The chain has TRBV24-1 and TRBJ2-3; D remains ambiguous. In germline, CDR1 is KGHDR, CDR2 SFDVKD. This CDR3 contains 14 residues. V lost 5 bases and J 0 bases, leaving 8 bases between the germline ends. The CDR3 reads CATSGWPSTDTQYF. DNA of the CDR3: TGTGCCACCAGTGGGTGGCCTAGCACAGATACGCAGTATTTT.

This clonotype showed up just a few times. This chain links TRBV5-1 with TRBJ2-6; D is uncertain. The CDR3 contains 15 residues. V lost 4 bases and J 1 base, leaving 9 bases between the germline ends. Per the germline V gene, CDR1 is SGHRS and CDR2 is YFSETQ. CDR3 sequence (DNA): TGCGCCAGCAGCCCCAGGTCTTCTGGGGCCAACGTCCTGACTTTC. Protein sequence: CASSPRSSGANVLTF.

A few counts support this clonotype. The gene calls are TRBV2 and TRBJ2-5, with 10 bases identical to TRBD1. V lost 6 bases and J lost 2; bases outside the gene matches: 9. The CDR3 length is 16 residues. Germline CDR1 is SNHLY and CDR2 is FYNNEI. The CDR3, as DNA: TGTGCCAGCAGCCACGGGACAGGGGTTTGGCAAGAGACCCAGTACTTC. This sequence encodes CASSHGTGVWQETQYF.